This TCR beta chain was sequenced for a study of cytomegalovirus exposure and HLA in healthy donors. Study-level findings and limits: Diagnosis of cytomegalovirus status made by the classifier reportedly showed high specificity and sensitivity.

As for this clone: What it binds is unknown.

Trimming cost V 5 bases and J 5 bases, with 10 bases left between them. The CDR3 covers 14 residues. Germline loops: CDR1 SGHAT, CDR2 FQDESV (reference sequence). Clones were read by immunoSEQ multiplex PCR, and TCRdb kept only the in-frame ones, dropping some. This table holds around 300,000 clones, over 75% found once. This chain connects TRBV11-1 to TRBJ1-6; a weak D match, TRBD1 (6 bases). The sequenced material came from PBMCs. The TCR sequence derives from a man aged 25 to 40 in good health and CMV-seronegative. Here the CDR3 DNA reads TGTGCCAGCAGCCGTCAGGGGAATAATTCACCCCTCCACTTT. Protein sequence: CASSRQGNNSPLHF. The complete variable domain, with remaining parts taken from reference TRBV11-1 and TRBJ1-6, reads EAEVAQSPRYKITEKSQAVAFWCDPISGHATLYWYRQILGQGPELLVQFQDESVVDDSQLPKDRFSAERLKGVDSTLKIQPAELGDSAMYLCASSRQGNNSPLHFGNGTRLTVT.